The present entry profiles one T cell receptor beta chain with its context. The PCR was carried out with 60 Vbeta primers and 13 Jbeta primers. Sequencing was performed with immunoSEQ multiplex PCR; in TCRdb, only in-frame clones are kept and a portion is missing. Of over 100,000 clones in the sample, about 73% are singletons; the top ten hold 3.3%. CDR1 MGHDK and CDR2 SYGVNS come from the germline V gene. This CDR3 is 14 amino acids long. V was pared by 4 bases and J by 5 bases, with 14 bases between. The sample originates from a study of cytomegalovirus exposure and HLA in healthy donors. The chain recombines TRBV25-1 with TRBJ1-1; TRBD1 is a possible D gene (5 bases). The material sequenced was PBMCs. The TCR originated in a woman aged 25 to 39 in good health and CMV-seropositive. The CDR3 bases are TGTGCCAGCAGTGTACAGGCGGGAGGAACTGAAGCTTTCTTT. Translating gives CASSVQAGGTEAFF.